The rows below give T cell receptor beta chains drawn from one sample of a study of blood T cells in healthy people across ages. TCRdb processed the 5' RACE reads anew with MiXCR; each CDR3 protein has one entry. The sample holds over 700,000 distinct CDR3 sequences; roughly 53% are singletons and the top ten take roughly 40%. The sequencing input was blood. The receptors originated from a man at least 80 years old in good health. Both conserved end residues are part of each CDR3. A D gene is named only where the DNA matches it firmly. The size of a clone is reported for some rows only, either as once, few or many, or as a class for expanded clones.

V,D,J,size,CDR3,DNA
TRBV7-3,-,TRBJ1-1,-,CASSADRGTEAFF,TGTGCCAGCAGCGCGGACAGAGGCACTGAAGCTTTCTTT
TRBV20-1,-,TRBJ2-1,-,CIEGTGSYNEQFF,TGCATAGAAGGGACCGGTAGCTACAATGAGCAGTTCTTC
TRBV27,TRBD2,TRBJ2-5,-,CASSLKGTSAPGETQYF,TGTGCCAGCAGTTTAAAAGGGACTAGCGCCCCCGGGGAGACCCAGTACTTC
TRBV28,-,TRBJ2-4,-,CASSPSRGTRQYF,TGTGCCAGCAGTCCATCCCGGGGGACCAGGCAGTACTTC
TRBV5-1,-,TRBJ2-7,-,CASSLRLGDYEQYF,TGCGCCAGCAGCTTGAGGCTGGGGGACTACGAGCAGTACTTC
TRBV28,-,TRBJ2-1,-,CASSPRFPGANEQFF,TGTGCCAGCAGTCCCCGCTTTCCTGGGGCCAATGAGCAGTTCTTC
TRBV6-6,-,TRBJ2-3,-,CASSYILGGDRYAYF,TGTGCCAGCAGTTATATACTCGGGGGCGACAGATACGCGTATTTT
TRBV21-1,-,TRBJ2-6,-,CASSKVRDYGSGANVLTF,TGTGCCAGCAGCAAAGTGAGGGATTATGGCTCTGGGGCCAACGTCCTGACTTTC
TRBV29-1,TRBD2,TRBJ2-7,-,CSVLKLAGITYEQYF,TGCAGCGTTCTCAAACTAGCGGGAATCACCTACGAGCAGTACTTC
TRBV4-1,TRBD1,TRBJ2-1,-,CASSQDTQGAQDNEQFF,TGCGCCAGCAGCCAAGATACGCAGGGGGCGCAGGACAATGAGCAGTTCTTC
TRBV27,TRBD2,TRBJ2-3,-,CASSLSPRSGREAHRYAYF,TGTGCCAGCAGTTTATCGCCCCGGTCAGGGCGGGAGGCACACAGATACGCGTATTTT
TRBV7-9,-,TRBJ2-7,few,CASSPGSLSYEQYF,TGTGCCAGCAGCCCAGGGAGCCTCTCCTACGAGCAGTACTTC
TRBV6-2/TRBV6-3,-,TRBJ2-7,few,CASTGIYSYEQYF,TGTGCCAGCACCGGGATCTACTCCTACGAGCAGTACTTC
TRBV5-1,TRBD2,TRBJ2-1,-,CASSENSGREEQFF,TGCGCCAGCAGCGAGAATAGCGGGAGGGAGGAGCAGTTCTTC
TRBV7-9,TRBD1,TRBJ1-1,-,CASSPSSQGAEAFF,TGTGCCAGCAGCCCCTCGTCACAGGGGGCTGAAGCTTTCTTT
TRBV5-1,-,TRBJ1-2,-,CASSGFNYGYTF,TGCGCCAGCAGTGGTTTTAACTATGGCTACACCTTC
TRBV29-1,-,TRBJ1-5,-,CSVSPGQSNQPQHF,TGCAGCGTTTCGCCAGGACAGTCCAATCAGCCCCAGCATTTT
TRBV11-2,-,TRBJ2-3,-,CASSNWKGGSTDTQYF,TGTGCCAGCAGCAACTGGAAGGGGGGTAGCACAGATACGCAGTATTTT
TRBV5-1,-,TRBJ1-1,-,CASSLEGTTNTEAFF,TGCGCCAGCAGCTTGGAAGGCACAACCAACACTGAAGCTTTCTTT
TRBV6-5,TRBD2,TRBJ2-7,-,CASSRSGRYSYEQYF,TGTGCCAGCAGCCGTAGCGGGAGGTACTCCTACGAGCAGTACTTC
TRBV20-1,-,TRBJ2-3,once,CSASGGDHSTDTQYF,TGCAGTGCTAGTGGGGGAGACCATAGCACAGATACGCAGTATTTT
TRBV5-6,-,TRBJ1-2,-,CASSLRSGGYTF,TGTGCCAGCAGCTTGAGGAGCGGGGGCTACACCTTC